The 14 T cell receptor beta chains below come from one sample, sequenced in a study of blood T cell repertoires in COVID-19 (dated by TCRdb to the early 2020s). Preparation of the library involved the immunoSEQ multiplex PCR assay. Held by TCRdb, this immuneACCESS table contains in-frame sequences only and omits some clones. Under half of the omission traces to an unresolved V gene where checked; the cause of the rest is unknown. The sample includes about 180,000 clones, with 82% observed a single time. Over 7.5% of the sample belongs to the ten largest clones. The sample consisted of peripheral blood. Source of these receptors: a woman aged 70 to 79 with acute or convalescent COVID-19.

The chain recombines TRBV30 with TRBJ1-6, with no clear D. The V gene lost 2 bases and the J gene lost 10 bases, with 21 bases spanning the gap. Germline V lookup: CDR1 GTSNPN, CDR2 SVGIG (reference sequence). The CDR3 has 16 residues. The CDR3 bases are TGTGCCTGGAGTCAGGCTCCACCGGGAAGAGGGTCACCCCTCCACTTT. Its protein product is CAWSQAPPGRGSPLHF.

In this sample, this clone turned up a few times. V and J are TRBV13 and TRBJ2-3; tentative D call: TRBD2 (6 bases). V shed 7 bases and J shed 0 bases, with 11 bases lying between them. The CDR3 extends over 14 amino acids. Germline V lookup: CDR1 PRHDT, CDR2 FYEKMQ (reference sequence). In nucleotides, the CDR3 is TGTGCCAGCACCCCGGGGACTAGCACAGATACGCAGTATTTT. Translation: CASTPGTSTDTQYF.

V is TRBV7-2 and J is TRBJ1-4; unclear D gene. This CDR3 has 16 amino acids. The V end was cut by 5 bases, the J end by 8 bases, with 21 bases between. The germline V gene encodes CDR1 SGHTA and CDR2 FQGNSA. CDR3 in DNA: TGTGCCAGCAGCCCCGGAAAATGGAGGGTGGAGGAAAAACTGTTTTTT. It is translated as CASSPGKWRVEEKLFF.

The V gene is TRBV5-4, the J gene TRBJ1-1; tentatively, D is TRBD1 (5 bases). V was shortened by 1 base and J by 1 base, with 5 bases between the two germline ends. Germline V gene data show CDR1 as SGHNT and CDR2 as YYREEE (reference sequence). The CDR3 consists of 13 residues. CDR3 loop: CASSLTGNTEAFF. CDR3 DNA sequence: TGTGCCAGCAGCTTGACAGGGAACACTGAAGCTTTCTTT.

The genes are TRBV6-5 and TRBJ2-1, with 7 bases identical to TRBD2. This CDR3 has 14 amino acids. Trimming took 5 bases from V and 5 from J; bases not matched to a gene: 6. Germline loops: CDR1 MNHEY, CDR2 SVGAGI. CDR3 coding DNA: TGTGCCAGCAGTCCCCTTGGGAGGGACAATGAGCAGTTCTTC. It encodes CASSPLGRDNEQFF.

In its sample, this clone was seen once. The chain carries TRBV5-6 and TRBJ1-2; no clear D gene. This CDR3 is 16 amino acids long. CDR1 and CDR2 (germline): SGHDT, YYEEEE. V dropped 4 bases and J dropped 3 bases, with 19 bases sitting between them. The chain's CDR3 is CASSLKTLPLDYGYTF. CDR3 sequence (DNA): TGTGCCAGCAGCCTTAAGACACTCCCCCTTGACTATGGCTACACCTTC.

The CDR3: CASSQDMGREETQYF. The CDR3 DNA is TGCGCCAGCAGCCAAGATATGGGGCGCGAAGAGACCCAGTACTTC. The J gene is TRBJ2-5, the V gene TRBV4-3; possibly TRBD1 for D (5 bases). Deletions cut 0 bases from V and 3 bases from J, with 11 bases between. The length of the CDR3 is 15 residues. CDR1 is LGHNA and CDR2 is YSLEER in the germline V gene.

Points on this clone: This specimen includes other DNA sequences encoding the same CDR3. The chain links TRBV29-1 to TRBJ1-1; D remains unclear. Trimming pared 4 bases from V and 1 base from J, leaving 7 bases between. This CDR3 is 12 amino acids long. CDR1 SQVTM and CDR2 ANQGSEA come from the germline V gene. CDR3 nucleotides: TGCAGCGTTGGGCAATCGAACACTGAAGCTTTCTTT. This sequence encodes CSVGQSNTEAFF.

The chain is built from TRBV9 and TRBJ2-1; D call uncertain. The germline V gene encodes CDR1 SGDLS and CDR2 YYNGEE. Trimming stripped 0 bases from V and 4 bases from J, with 5 bases between. CDR3 length equals 13 residues. Written as DNA, the CDR3 is TGTGCCAGCAGCGTAGATCATTACAATGAGCAGTTCTTC. This encodes CASSVDHYNEQFF.

This clone appeared a few times. The chain joins TRBV4-3 to TRBJ2-1, with TRBD2 matching 8 bases. Trimming at V came to 9 bases and at J to 7 bases, leaving 11 bases not matched to a gene. This CDR3 has 14 amino acids. CDR1 and CDR2 from the germline V gene are LGHNA and YSLEER. The CDR3 region has the DNA TGCGCCAGTGCATCGGGAGGGCCGGGTAATGAGCAGTTCTTC. It codes for CASASGGPGNEQFF.

This rearrangement joins TRBV3-1 (or the pseudogene TRBV3-2) to TRBJ2-5; 9 bases are shared with TRBD2. The CDR3 sequence is 14 residues long. Per germline, CDR1 LGHDT and CDR2 YNNKEL (reference sequence). Germline trimming cut 4 bases from V and 4 bases from J; bases unmatched to any gene: 4. The CDR3 spells CASSLRGGRETQYF. The CDR3 nucleotides read TGTGCCAGCAGCCTGCGGGGGGGTCGAGAGACCCAGTACTTC.

The rearrangement joins TRBV5-6 to TRBJ2-1, with TRBD1 matching 11 bases. Germline V gives CDR1 SGHDT, CDR2 YYEEEE. Trimming at V came to 4 bases and at J to 9 bases, leaving 12 bases not matched to a gene. The CDR3 spans 16 residues. The CDR3 sequence is CASSMGPGTGGSEQFF. In DNA, the CDR3 is TGTGCCAGCAGCATGGGTCCCGGGACAGGGGGTAGTGAGCAGTTCTTC. Full variable domain (outside the CDR3, taken from reference TRBV5-6 and TRBJ2-1): DAGVTQSPTHLIKTRGQQVTLRCSPKSGHDTVSWYQQALGQGPQFIFQYYEEEERQRGNFPDRFSGHQFPNYSSELNVNALLLGDSALYLCASSMGPGTGGSEQFFGPGTRLTVL.

This clone was seen a single time. The chain is built from TRBV6-2 or TRBV6-3 and TRBJ1-2; 8 nucleotides align to TRBD1. The CDR3 sequence is 14 residues long. Germline CDR1 reads MNHEY; CDR2 reads SVGEGT. After removal of 2 bases from V and 7 bases from J, the junction contained 6 bases not matched to a gene. The CDR3 coding sequence is TGTGCCAGCAGTTACCGGAAGGACAGGGCTGGCTACACCTTC. Its translation is CASSYRKDRAGYTF.

The chain recombines TRBV5-1 with TRBJ2-7; 9 bases are shared with TRBD1. Germline CDR1 reads SGHRS; CDR2 reads YFSETQ. This CDR3 comprises 14 residues. V lost 4 bases, J lost 3 bases, and 5 bases stayed unmatched. CDR3: CASSPPGQGYEQYF. The DNA of the CDR3 is TGCGCCAGCAGCCCCCCGGGACAGGGCTACGAGCAGTACTTC.